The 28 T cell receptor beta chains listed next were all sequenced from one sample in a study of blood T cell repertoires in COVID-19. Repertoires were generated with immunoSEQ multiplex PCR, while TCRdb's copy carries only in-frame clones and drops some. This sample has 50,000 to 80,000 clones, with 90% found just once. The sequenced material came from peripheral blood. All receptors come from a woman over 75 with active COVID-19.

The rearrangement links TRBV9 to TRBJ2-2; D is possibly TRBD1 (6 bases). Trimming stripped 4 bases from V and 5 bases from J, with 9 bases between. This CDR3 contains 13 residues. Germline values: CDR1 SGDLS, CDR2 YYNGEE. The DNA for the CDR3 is TGTGCCAGCAGCCTCGGGACAACCGGGGAGCTGTTTTTT. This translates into CASSLGTTGELFF.

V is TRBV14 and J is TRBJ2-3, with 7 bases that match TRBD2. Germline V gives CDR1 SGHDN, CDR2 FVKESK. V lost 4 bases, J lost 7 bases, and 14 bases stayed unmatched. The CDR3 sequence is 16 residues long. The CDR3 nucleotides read TGTGCCAGCAGCCGACCATCTAGCGGCCTATGGAATACGCAGTATTTT. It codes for CASSRPSSGLWNTQYF.

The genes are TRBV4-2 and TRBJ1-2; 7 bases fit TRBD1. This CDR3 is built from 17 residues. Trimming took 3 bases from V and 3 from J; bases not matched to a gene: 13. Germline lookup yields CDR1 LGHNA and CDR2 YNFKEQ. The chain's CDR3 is CASSQIRDREEYYGYTF. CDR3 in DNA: TGTGCCAGCAGCCAGATCCGAGACAGGGAGGAATACTATGGCTACACCTTC.

CDR3 in DNA: TGTGCCAGCAGCTTATCTCTAGCGGGAGCTTTGAATGAGCAGTTCTTC. This gives the protein CASSLSLAGALNEQFF. V gene TRBV7-8 combines with J gene TRBJ2-1, with TRBD2 matching 10 bases. Germline-derived CDR1 and CDR2 are SGHVS and FQNEAQ. The CDR3 has 16 amino acids. V dropped 2 bases and J dropped 7; count of bases not matched to a gene: 8.

CDR3 sequence (DNA): TGTGCCACCCCCTCCCGGGACAGGGGTTCAGATACGCAGTATTTT. The encoded protein is CATPSRDRGSDTQYF. This chain joins TRBV21-1 and TRBJ2-3; the DNA was not compared with TRBD1, the D call given in the table. TRBV21-1 is recorded as a pseudogene. This CDR3 has 15 amino acids.

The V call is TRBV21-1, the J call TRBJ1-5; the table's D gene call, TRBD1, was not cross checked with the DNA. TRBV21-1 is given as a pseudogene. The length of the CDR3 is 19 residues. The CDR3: CASSIDRDQGGPYNQPQHF. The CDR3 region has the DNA TGTGCCAGCAGCATCGACAGGGACCAAGGAGGGCCTTACAATCAGCCCCAGCATTTT.

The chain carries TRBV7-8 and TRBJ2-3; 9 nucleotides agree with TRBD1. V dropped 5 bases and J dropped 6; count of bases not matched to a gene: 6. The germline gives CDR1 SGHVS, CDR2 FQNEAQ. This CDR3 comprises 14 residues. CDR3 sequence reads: CASSVTGGGDTQYF. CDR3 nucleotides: TGTGCCAGCAGCGTAACAGGGGGCGGCGATACGCAGTATTTT.

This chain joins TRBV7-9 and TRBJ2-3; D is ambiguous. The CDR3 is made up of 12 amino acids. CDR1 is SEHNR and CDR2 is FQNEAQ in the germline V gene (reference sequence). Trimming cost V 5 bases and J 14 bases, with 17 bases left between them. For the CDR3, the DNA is TGTGCCAGCAGCCAAGACTCCAATGCGCGGTATTTT. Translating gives CASSQDSNARYF.

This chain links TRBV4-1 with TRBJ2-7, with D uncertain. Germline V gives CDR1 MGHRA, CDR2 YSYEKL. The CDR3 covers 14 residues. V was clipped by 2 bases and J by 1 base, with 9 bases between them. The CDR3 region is CASSQPPTSYEQYF. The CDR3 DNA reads TGCGCCAGCAGCCAACCCCCGACTTCCTACGAGCAGTACTTC.

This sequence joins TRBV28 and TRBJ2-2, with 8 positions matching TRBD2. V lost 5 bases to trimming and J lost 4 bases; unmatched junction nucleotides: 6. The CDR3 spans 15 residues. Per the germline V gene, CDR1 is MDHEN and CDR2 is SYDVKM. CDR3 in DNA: TGTGCCAGCAGTGGGACTAGTCATCGCACCGGGGAGCTGTTTTTT. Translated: CASSGTSHRTGELFF.

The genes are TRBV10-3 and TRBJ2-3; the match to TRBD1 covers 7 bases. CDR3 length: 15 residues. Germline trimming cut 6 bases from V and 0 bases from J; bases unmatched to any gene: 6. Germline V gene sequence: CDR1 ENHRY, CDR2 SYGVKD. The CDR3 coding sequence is TGTGCCATCAGGGAAGACAGGGAAAGCACAGATACGCAGTATTTT. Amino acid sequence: CAIREDRESTDTQYF.

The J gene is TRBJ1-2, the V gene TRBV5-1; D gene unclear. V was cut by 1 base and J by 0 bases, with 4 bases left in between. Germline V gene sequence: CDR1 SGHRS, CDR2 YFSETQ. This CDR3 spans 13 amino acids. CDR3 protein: CASSLSANYGYTF. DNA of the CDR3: TGCGCCAGCAGCTTGTCCGCTAACTATGGCTACACCTTC.

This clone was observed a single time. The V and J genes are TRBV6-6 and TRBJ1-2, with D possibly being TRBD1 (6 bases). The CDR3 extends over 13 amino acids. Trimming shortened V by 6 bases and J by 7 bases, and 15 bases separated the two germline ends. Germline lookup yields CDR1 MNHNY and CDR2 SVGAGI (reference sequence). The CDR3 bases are TGTGCCAGCAGCACACAGGGAGCCCTTGGCTACACCTTC. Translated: CASSTQGALGYTF.

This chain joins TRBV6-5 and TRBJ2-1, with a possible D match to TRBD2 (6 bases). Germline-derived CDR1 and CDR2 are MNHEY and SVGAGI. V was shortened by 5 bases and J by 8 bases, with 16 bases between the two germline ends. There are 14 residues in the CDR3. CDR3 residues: CASSSPGGRHEQFF. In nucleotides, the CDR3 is TGTGCCAGCAGTAGCCCAGGAGGGCGGCATGAGCAGTTCTTC.

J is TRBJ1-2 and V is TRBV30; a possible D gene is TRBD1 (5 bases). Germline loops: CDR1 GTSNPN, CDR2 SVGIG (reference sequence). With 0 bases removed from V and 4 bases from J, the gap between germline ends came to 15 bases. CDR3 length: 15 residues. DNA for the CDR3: TGTGCCTGGAGTGTACTTAGGGGAGGAGGCTATGGCTACACCTTC. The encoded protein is CAWSVLRGGGYGYTF.

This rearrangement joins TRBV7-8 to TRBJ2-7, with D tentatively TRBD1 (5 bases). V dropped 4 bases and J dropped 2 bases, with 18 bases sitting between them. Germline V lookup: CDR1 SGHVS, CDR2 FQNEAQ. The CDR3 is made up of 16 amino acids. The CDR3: CASSWTFEGAPYEQYV. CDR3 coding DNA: TGTGCCAGCAGCTGGACGTTTGAAGGGGCACCCTACGAGCAGTACGTC.

Written as DNA, the CDR3 is TGCAGTGCTAGACAGGGGAACGAGCAGTACGTC. Its translation: CSARQGNEQYV. The chain links TRBV20-1 to TRBJ2-7; TRBD1 might be the D (6 bases). Trimming cost V 2 bases and J 5 bases, with 7 bases left between them. The germline gives CDR1 DFQATT, CDR2 SNEGSKA (reference sequence). The CDR3 sequence is 11 residues long.

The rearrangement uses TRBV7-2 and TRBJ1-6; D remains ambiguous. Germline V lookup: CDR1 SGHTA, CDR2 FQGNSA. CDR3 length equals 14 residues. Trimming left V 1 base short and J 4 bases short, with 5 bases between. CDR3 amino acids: CASSLDQYNSPLHF. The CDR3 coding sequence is TGTGCCAGCAGCTTAGACCAGTATAATTCACCCCTCCACTTT.

CDR3 in amino acids: CASSGDRGLIQETQYF. CDR3 DNA: TGTGCCAGCAGCGGGGACAGGGGGCTCATACAAGAGACCCAGTACTTC. The chain uses TRBV5-8 and TRBJ2-5, with 12 bases aligning to TRBD1. There are 16 residues in the CDR3. Germline V lookup: CDR1 SGHTS, CDR2 YDEGEE. With V trimmed by 4 bases and J by 2 bases, 6 bases remained unmatched.

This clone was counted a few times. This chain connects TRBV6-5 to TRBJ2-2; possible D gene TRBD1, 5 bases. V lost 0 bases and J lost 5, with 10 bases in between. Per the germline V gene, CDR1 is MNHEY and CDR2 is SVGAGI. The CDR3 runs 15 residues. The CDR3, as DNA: TGTGCCAGCAGTTACTCGATTTCAGGGACCGGGGAGCTGTTTTTT. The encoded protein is CASSYSISGTGELFF.

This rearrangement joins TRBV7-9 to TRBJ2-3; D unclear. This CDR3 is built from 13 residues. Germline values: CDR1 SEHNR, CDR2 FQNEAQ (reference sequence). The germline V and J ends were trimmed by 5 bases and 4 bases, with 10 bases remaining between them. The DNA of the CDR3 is TGTGCCAGCAGCCAAATTCAGGCAGATACGCAGTATTTT. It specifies CASSQIQADTQYF.

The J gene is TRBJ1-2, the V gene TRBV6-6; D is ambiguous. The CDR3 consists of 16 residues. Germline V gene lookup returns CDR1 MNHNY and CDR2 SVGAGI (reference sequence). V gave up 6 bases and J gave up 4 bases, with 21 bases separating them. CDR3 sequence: CASSPSVSGTIYGYTF. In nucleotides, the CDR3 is TGTGCCAGCAGCCCCTCGGTTTCGGGAACCATCTATGGCTACACCTTC.

The CDR3 loop reads CASRRDSSYNSPLHF. The CDR3 DNA sequence: TGTGCCAGCAGAAGGGACAGCTCCTATAATTCACCCCTCCACTTT. The chain is built from TRBV2 and TRBJ1-6; 7 bases are a match to TRBD1. CDR3 length: 15 residues. The V gene end was trimmed by 6 bases and the J gene end by 0 bases; junction bases not matched to a gene: 2. The germline V gene encodes CDR1 SNHLY and CDR2 FYNNEI.

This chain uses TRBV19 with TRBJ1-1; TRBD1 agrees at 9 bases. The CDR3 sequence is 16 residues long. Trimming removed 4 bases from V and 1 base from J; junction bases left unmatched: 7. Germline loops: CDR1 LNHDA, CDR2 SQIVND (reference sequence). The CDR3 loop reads CASSTGQGGPNTEAFF. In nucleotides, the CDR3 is TGTGCCAGTAGTACGGGACAGGGAGGCCCGAACACTGAAGCTTTCTTT. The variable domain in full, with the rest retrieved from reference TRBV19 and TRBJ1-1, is DGGITQSPKYLFRKEGQNVTLSCEQNLNHDAMYWYRQDPGQGLRLIYYSQIVNDFQKGDIAEGYSVSREKKESFPLTVTSAQKNPTAFYLCASSTGQGGPNTEAFFGQGTRLTVV.

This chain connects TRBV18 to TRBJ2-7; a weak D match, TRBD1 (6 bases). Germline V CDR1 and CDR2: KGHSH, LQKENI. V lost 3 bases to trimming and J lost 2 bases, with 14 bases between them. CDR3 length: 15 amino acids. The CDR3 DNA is TGTGCCAGCTCACCCGGAACAGGGAACCCCTACGAGCAGTACTTC. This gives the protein CASSPGTGNPYEQYF.

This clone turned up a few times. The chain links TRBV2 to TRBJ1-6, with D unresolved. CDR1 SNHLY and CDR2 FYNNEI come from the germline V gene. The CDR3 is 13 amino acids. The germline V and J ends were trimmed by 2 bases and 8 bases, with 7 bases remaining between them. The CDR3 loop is CASSEQRDSPLHF. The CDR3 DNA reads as TGTGCCAGCAGTGAACAGAGGGATTCACCCCTCCACTTT.

The CDR3 is CASSQMTGGMGRANEKLFF. DNA of the CDR3: TGTGCCAGCAGCCAAATGACAGGGGGAATGGGTCGAGCTAATGAAAAACTGTTTTTT. This rearrangement joins TRBV4-2 to TRBJ1-4, with 9 bases that match TRBD1. The length of the CDR3 is 19 residues. V trimming: 2 bases; J trimming: 3 bases; junction bases outside the gene matches: 13. Germline CDR1 and CDR2: LGHNA and YNFKEQ.

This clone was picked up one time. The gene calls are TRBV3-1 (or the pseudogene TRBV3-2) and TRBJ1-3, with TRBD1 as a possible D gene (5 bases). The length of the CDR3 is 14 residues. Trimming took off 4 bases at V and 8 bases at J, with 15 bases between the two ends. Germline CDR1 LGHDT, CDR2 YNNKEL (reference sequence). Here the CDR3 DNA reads TGTGCCAGCAGCCCTGGGGCAAGGCGGTACACCATATATTTT. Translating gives CASSPGARRYTIYF.